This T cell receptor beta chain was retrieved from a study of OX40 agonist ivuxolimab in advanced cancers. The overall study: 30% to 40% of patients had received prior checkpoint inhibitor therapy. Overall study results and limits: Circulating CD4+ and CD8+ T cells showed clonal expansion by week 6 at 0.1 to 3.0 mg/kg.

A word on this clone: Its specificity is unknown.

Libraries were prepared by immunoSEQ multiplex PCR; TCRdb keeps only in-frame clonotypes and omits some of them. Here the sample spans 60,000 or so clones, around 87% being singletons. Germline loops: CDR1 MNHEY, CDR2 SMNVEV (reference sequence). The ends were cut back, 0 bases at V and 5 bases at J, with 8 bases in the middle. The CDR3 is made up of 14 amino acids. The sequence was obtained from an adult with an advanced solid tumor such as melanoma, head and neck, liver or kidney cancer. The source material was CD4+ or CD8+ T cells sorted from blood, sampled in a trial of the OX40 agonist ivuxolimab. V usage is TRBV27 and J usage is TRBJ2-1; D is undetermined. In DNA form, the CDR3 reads TGTGCCAGCAGTTTATCGGACGGACACAATGAGCAGTTCTTC. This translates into CASSLSDGHNEQFF.